This T cell receptor beta chain was profiled in a study of shared clonotypes between healthy human individuals. Terminally differentiated effector memory CD45RA+ cells were excluded from the naive CD8 cells, which were CD45RO-negative and positively selected for CCR7. Generated by immunoSEQ multiplex PCR, the TCRdb table keeps only in-frame clones and is missing some. The sample carries about 2.2 million clones, under 95% recorded once. In this sample, this clone turned up once. Trimming took off 4 bases at V and 1 base at J, with 10 bases between the two ends. The CDR3 has 14 amino acids. Looked up from germline, CDR1 is WSHSY and CDR2 is SAAADI.

The chain is built from TRBV10-2 and TRBJ1-2; D is ambiguous. The specimen was naive CD8+ T cells from PBMCs. The origin of this receptor is a man younger than 30 in good health. Some clones in this sample may be carry-over from other donors' samples. The CDR3 DNA is TGCGCCAGCAGTGGGGCAGGCCTTAACTATGGCTACACCTTC. Translated: CASSGAGLNYGYTF.